A selection of T cell receptor beta chains follows, all from one sample in a study of blood T cell repertoires in COVID-19. Measured with immunoSEQ multiplex PCR; TCRdb has only the in-frame clones, and not every one. The table shows under 200,000 clones, with over 75% occurring only once. The sample taken for sequencing was PBMCs or T cells enriched from blood (not recorded which). Every receptor here comes from a middle-aged woman with acute COVID-19. Each CDR3 is given without its conserved first and last residue.

v_gene	j_gene	CDR3aa
TRBV5-4	TRBJ2-5	AILRGETQY
TRBV6-4	TRBJ1-1	ASSSGTGGAKTEAF
TRBV7-8	TRBJ1-4	ASSQRGNEKLF
TRBV18	TRBJ2-5	ASSPSTSKETQY
TRBV11-3	TRBJ2-1	ASSPGLAGYNEQF
TRBV12-3/TRBV12-4	TRBJ1-2	ASSLQDSYGYT
TRBV19	TRBJ2-2	ASTSDRVGTGELF
TRBV6-5	TRBJ2-7	ASRRESSYEQY
TRBV28	TRBJ2-1	ASSLLAGGVVSYNEQF
TRBV9	TRBJ2-1	ASSVDSFSSYNEQF
TRBV20-1	TRBJ2-2	SASARSNTGELF
TRBV18	TRBJ2-1	ASSPGTGGYNEQF
TRBV5-1	TRBJ2-2	ASTSGLNTGELF
TRBV28	TRBJ1-2	ASSSGTVPWDGYT
TRBV3-1/TRBV3-2	TRBJ2-6	ASSPRDRGPGANVLT
TRBV7-9	TRBJ1-2	ASSLVGEGSKFNYGYT
TRBV18	TRBJ2-5	ASSPFLAGEQETQY
TRBV13	TRBJ1-3	ASSLQGAVHTIY
TRBV24-1	TRBJ2-3	ATADGSTDTQY
TRBV5-1	TRBJ2-3	ASSLDGRQGDTQY
TRBV29-1	TRBJ1-1	SVGQHLNTEAF
TRBV5-1	TRBJ1-2	ASSFGAPGVGYT
TRBV5-1	TRBJ2-1	ASRLALKSAGEQF
TRBV2	TRBJ2-5	ASTRRGRAGQETQY
TRBV7-3	TRBJ2-3	ASSPPGADTQY